Listed below are T cell receptor beta chains from one sample, sequenced in a study of T cells expressing NK-cell markers. TCRdb reprocessed the 5' RACE reads, with one entry per CDR3 protein and no DNA. The sample data list 250,000 to 300,000 distinct CDR3 sequences. The sample comprised blood T cells: a sorted CD56 or NKG2C T cell subset, CD4+ or CD8+ T cells, or bulk PBMC T cells (not recorded which). These receptors originate from a man between 18 and 29 years old in good health. CDR3s include the opening cysteine and the closing phenylalanine or tryptophan.

V	J	CDR3
TRBV5-1	TRBJ1-2	CASSKSRDRVYGYTF
TRBV19	TRBJ2-3	CASSMLAGGVTDTQYF
TRBV12-5	TRBJ1-3	CASGLTGQGGNTIYF
TRBV18	TRBJ2-3	CASSPGDGHTDTQYF
TRBV25-1	TRBJ2-7	CASSEFSGDKQYF
TRBV24-1	TRBJ2-7	CATSSGTAYEQYF
TRBV29-1	TRBJ2-7	CSVLGLAGVPRNEQYF
TRBV20-1	TRBJ1-5	CSATLISRRGQPQHF
TRBV7-3	TRBJ1-1	CASSSYGTGKGKSMNTEAFF
TRBV18	TRBJ2-2	CASSPRNSGELFF
TRBV20-1	TRBJ2-3	CSARGGRGQGATDTQYF
TRBV6-2/TRBV6-3	TRBJ2-3	CASSYSLAGGPADTQYF
TRBV7-3	TRBJ2-1	CASSHGGGEQFF
TRBV4-3	TRBJ2-2	CASSQDEARRSTGELFF
TRBV5-1	TRBJ2-2	CASSLGQTQTGELFF
TRBV29-1	TRBJ1-1	CNAVGGTEAFF
TRBV19	TRBJ2-1	CASSMWEEGEQFF
TRBV25-1	TRBJ2-5	CASSESGGQETQYF
TRBV12-3/TRBV12-4	TRBJ2-3	CASSGTSGVSTDTQYF
TRBV15	TRBJ2-5	CATDVGGLGETQYF
TRBV18	TRBJ2-1	CASSPSGGGEQFF
TRBV24-1	TRBJ2-1	CATSGGPPNNEQFF